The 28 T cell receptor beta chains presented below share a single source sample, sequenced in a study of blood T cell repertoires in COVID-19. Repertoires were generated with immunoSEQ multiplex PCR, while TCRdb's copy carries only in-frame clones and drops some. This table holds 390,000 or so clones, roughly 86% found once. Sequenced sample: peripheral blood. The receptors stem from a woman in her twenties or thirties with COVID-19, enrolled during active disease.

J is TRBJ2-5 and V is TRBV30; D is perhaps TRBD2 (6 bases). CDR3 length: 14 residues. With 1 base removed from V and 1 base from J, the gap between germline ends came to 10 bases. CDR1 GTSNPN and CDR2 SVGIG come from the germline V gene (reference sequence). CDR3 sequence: CAWSAVGGQETQYF. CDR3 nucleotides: TGTGCCTGGAGTGCGGTCGGGGGCCAAGAGACCCAGTACTTC.

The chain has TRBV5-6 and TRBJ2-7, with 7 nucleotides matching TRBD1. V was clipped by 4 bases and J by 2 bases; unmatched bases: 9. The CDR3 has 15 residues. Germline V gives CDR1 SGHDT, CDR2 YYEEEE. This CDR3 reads CASSPPGQGAYEQYF. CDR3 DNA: TGTGCCAGCAGCCCCCCGGGGCAGGGGGCCTACGAGCAGTACTTC.

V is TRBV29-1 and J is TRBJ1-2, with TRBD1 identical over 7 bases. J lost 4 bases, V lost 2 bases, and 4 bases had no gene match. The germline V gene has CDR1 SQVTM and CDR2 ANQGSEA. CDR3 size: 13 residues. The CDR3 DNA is TGCAGCGTTGAAACGGCAGGGGGCTATGGCTACACCTTC. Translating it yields CSVETAGGYGYTF.

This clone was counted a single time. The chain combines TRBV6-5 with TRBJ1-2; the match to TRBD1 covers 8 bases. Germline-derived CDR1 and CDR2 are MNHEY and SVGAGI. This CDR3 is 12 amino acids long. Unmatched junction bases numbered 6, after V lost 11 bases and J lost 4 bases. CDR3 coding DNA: TGTGCCGCACAGGGGGGGGGCTATGGCTACACCTTC. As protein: CAAQGGGYGYTF.

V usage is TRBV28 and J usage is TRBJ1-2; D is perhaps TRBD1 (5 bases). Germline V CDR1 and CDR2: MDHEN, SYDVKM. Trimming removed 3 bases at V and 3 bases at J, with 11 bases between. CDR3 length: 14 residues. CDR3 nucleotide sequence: TGTGCCAGCAGTTTTCGGGCAGGGCACTATGGCTACACCTTC. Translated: CASSFRAGHYGYTF.

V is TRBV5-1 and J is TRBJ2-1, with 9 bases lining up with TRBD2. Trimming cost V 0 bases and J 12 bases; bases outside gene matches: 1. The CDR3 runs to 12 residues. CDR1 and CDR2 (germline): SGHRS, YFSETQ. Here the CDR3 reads CASSLGREGQFF. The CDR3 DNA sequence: TGCGCCAGCAGCTTGGGGCGGGAGGGGCAGTTCTTC. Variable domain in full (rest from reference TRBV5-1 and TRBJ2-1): KAGVTQTPRYLIKTRGQQVTLSCSPISGHRSVSWYQQTPGQGLQFLFEYFSETQRNKGNFPGRFSGRQFSNSRSEMNVSTLELGDSALYLCASSLGREGQFFGPGTRLTVL.

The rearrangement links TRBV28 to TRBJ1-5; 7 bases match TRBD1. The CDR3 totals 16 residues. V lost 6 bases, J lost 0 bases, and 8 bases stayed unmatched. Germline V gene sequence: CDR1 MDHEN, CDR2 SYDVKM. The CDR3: CASSSQGLYSNQPQHF. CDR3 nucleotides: TGTGCCAGCAGCTCACAGGGGCTCTATAGCAATCAGCCCCAGCATTTT. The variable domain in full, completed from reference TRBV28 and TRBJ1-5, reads DVKVTQSSRYLVKRTGEKVFLECVQDMDHENMFWYRQDPGLGLRLIYFSYDVKMKEKGDIPEGYSVSREKKERFSLILESASTNQTSMYLCASSSQGLYSNQPQHFGDGTRLSIL.

CDR3: CAWDLLNEQFF. The CDR3 nucleotides read TGTGCCTGGGATCTTTTGAATGAGCAGTTCTTC. The rearrangement links TRBV30 to TRBJ2-1, with unresolved D. Germline V gene data show CDR1 as GTSNPN and CDR2 as SVGIG (reference sequence). V lost 5 bases and J 7 bases, leaving 9 bases between the germline ends. CDR3 length: 11 residues.

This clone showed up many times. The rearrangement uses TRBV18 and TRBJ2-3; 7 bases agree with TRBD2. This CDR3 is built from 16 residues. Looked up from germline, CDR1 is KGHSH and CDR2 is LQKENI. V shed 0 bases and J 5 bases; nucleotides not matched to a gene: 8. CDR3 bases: TGTGCCAGCTCACCACCGGGGATGGCGGGAGTAGATACGCAGTATTTT. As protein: CASSPPGMAGVDTQYF.

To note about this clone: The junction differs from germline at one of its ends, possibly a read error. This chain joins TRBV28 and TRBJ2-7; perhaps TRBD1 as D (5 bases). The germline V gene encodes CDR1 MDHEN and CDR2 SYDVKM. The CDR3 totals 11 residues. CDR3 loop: CASRRTVGHYF. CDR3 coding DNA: TGTGCCAGCAGACGCACCGTCGGACACTATTTC.

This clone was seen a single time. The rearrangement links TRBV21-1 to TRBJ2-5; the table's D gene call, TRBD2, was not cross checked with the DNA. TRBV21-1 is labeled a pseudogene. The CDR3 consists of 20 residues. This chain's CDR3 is CASSWAAGGRISPRQETQYF. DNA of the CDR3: TGTGCCAGCAGCTGGGCGGCCGGCGGGCGGATATCACCGCGCCAAGAGACCCAGTACTTC.

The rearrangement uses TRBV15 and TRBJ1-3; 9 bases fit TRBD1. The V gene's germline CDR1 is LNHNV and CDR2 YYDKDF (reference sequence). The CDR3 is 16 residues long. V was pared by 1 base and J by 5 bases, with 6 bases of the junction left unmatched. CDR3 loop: CATSRGGTGRRNTIYF. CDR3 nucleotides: TGTGCCACCAGCAGAGGGGGGACAGGGAGGAGAAACACCATATATTTT.

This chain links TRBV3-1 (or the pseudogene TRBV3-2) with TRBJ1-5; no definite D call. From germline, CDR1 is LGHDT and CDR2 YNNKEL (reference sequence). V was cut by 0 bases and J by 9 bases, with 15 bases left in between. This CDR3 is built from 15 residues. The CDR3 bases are TGTGCCAGCAGCCAAGATGGAATGTTTGGGAGGCCCCAGCATTTT. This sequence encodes CASSQDGMFGRPQHF.

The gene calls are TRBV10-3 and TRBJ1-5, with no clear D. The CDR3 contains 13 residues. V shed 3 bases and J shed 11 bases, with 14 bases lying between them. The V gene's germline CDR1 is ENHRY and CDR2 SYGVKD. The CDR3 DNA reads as TGTGCCATCAGTGACCCGCCTGTGGTAGCCCAGCATTTT. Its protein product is CAISDPPVVAQHF.

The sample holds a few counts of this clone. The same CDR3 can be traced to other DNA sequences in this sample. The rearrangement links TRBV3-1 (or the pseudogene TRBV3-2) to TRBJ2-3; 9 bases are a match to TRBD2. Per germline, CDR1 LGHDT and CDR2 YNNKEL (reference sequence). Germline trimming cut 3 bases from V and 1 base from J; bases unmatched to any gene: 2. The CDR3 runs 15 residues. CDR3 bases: TGTGCCAGCAGCCACTTAGCGGGAGGCACAGATACGCAGTATTTT. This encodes CASSHLAGGTDTQYF.

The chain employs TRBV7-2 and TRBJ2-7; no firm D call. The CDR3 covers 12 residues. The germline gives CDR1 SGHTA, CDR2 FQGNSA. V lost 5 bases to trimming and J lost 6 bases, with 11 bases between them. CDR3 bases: TGTGCCAGCAGCCCCCGAGGTGTCGAGCAGTACTTC. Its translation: CASSPRGVEQYF.

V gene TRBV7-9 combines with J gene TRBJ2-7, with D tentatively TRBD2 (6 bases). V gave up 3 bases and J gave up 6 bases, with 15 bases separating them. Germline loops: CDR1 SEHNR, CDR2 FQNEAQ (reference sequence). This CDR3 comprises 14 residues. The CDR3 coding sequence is TGTGCCAGCAGCTTGGGGGGAACGGCTAGCGAGCAGTACTTC. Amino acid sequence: CASSLGGTASEQYF.

The CDR3 bases are TGTGCCAGCACAGCAGGGGTTGACACCATATATTTT. This encodes CASTAGVDTIYF. The rearrangement links TRBV6-5 to TRBJ1-3; D may be TRBD1 (6 bases). Trimming left V 7 bases short and J 8 bases short, with 12 bases between. Germline CDR1 reads MNHEY; CDR2 reads SVGAGI. CDR3 size: 12 residues.

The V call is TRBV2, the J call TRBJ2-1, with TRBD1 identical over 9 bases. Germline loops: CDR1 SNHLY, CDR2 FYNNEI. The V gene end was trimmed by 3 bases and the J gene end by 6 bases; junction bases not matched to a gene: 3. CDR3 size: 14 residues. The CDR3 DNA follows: TGTGCCAGCAGTGACGGGACAGGGTCCAATGAGCAGTTCTTC. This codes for CASSDGTGSNEQFF.

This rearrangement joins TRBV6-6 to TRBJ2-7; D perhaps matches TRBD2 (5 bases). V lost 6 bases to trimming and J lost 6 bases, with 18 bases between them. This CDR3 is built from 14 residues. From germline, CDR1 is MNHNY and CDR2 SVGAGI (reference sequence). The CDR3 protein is CASRGSQRVIEQYF. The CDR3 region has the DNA TGTGCCAGCAGAGGGAGTCAGCGAGTTATCGAGCAGTACTTC.

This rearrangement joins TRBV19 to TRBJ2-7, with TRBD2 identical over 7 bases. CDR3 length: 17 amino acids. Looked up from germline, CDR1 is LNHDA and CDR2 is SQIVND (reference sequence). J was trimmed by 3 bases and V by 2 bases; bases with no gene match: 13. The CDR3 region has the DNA TGTGCCAGTAGTATACGAAGGGCGGGAGCTAACGACTACGAGCAGTACTTC. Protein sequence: CASSIRRAGANDYEQYF.

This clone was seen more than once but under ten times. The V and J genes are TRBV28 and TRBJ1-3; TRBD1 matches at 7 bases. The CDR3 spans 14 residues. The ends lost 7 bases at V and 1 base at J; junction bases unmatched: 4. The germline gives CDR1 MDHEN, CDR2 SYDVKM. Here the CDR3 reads CASTLTGSGNTIYF. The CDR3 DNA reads TGTGCCAGCACCCTGACAGGGTCTGGAAACACCATATATTTT.

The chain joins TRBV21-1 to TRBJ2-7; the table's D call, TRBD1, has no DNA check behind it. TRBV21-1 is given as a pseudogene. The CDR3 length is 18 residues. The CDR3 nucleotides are TGTGCCAGCAGCTCTTACGAGCCCACAGGTCTTCTTCCCTACGAGCAGTACTTC. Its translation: CASSSYEPTGLLPYEQYF.

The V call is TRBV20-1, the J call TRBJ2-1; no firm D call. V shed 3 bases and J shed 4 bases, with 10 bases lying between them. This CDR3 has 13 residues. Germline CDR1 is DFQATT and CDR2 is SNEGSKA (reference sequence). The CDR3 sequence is CSASGEIYNEQFF. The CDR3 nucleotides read TGCAGTGCTAGTGGCGAAATATACAATGAGCAGTTCTTC.

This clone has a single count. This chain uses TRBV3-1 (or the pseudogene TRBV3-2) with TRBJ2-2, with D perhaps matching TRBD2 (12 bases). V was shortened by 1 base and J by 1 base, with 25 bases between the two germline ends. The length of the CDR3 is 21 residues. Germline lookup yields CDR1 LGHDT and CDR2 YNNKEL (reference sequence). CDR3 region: CASSQAPGQGGLAGNTGELFF. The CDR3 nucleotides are TGTGCCAGCAGCCAAGCTCCGGGACAGGGGGGACTAGCGGGGAACACCGGGGAGCTGTTTTTT.

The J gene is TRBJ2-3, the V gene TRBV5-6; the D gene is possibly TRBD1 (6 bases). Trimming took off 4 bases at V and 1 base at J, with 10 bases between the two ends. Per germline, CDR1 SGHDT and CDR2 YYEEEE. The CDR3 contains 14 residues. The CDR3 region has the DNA TGTGCCAGCAGCCCGGACAGCCGCACAGATACGCAGTATTTT. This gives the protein CASSPDSRTDTQYF.

In DNA form, the CDR3 reads TGTGCCAGCAGTGTACTAGCGGGAGTTTACAATGAGCAGTTCTTC. Its protein product is CASSVLAGVYNEQFF. This chain connects TRBV28 to TRBJ2-1; 11 bases map to TRBD2. The V gene's germline CDR1 is MDHEN and CDR2 SYDVKM. The CDR3 loop spans 15 amino acids. V lost 5 bases and J lost 4; bases outside the gene matches: 4.

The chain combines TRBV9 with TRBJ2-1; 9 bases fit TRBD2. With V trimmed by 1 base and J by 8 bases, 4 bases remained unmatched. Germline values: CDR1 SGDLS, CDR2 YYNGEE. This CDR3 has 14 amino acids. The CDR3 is CASSVSGRTYEQFF. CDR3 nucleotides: TGTGCCAGCAGCGTAAGCGGGAGGACATATGAGCAGTTCTTC.